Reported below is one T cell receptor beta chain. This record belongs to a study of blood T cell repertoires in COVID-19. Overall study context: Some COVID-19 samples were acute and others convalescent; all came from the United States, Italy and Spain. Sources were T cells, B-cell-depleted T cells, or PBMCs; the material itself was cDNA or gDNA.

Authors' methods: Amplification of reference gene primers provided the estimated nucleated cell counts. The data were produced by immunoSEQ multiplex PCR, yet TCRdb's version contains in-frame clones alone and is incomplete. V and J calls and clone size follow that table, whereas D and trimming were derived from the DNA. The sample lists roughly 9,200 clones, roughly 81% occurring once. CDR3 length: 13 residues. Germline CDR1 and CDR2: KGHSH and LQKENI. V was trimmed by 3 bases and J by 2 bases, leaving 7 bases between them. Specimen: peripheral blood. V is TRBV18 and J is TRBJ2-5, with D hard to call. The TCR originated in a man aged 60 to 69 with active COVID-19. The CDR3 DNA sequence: TGTGCCAGCTCACCCGAAGCTCAAGAGACCCAGTACTTC. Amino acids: CASSPEAQETQYF. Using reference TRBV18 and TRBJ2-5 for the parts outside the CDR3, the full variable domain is NAGVMQNPRHLVRRRGQEARLRCSPMKGHSHVYWYRQLPEEGLKFMVYLQKENIIDESGMPKERFSAEFPKEGPSILRIQQVVRGDSAAYFCASSPEAQETQYFGPGTRLLVL.